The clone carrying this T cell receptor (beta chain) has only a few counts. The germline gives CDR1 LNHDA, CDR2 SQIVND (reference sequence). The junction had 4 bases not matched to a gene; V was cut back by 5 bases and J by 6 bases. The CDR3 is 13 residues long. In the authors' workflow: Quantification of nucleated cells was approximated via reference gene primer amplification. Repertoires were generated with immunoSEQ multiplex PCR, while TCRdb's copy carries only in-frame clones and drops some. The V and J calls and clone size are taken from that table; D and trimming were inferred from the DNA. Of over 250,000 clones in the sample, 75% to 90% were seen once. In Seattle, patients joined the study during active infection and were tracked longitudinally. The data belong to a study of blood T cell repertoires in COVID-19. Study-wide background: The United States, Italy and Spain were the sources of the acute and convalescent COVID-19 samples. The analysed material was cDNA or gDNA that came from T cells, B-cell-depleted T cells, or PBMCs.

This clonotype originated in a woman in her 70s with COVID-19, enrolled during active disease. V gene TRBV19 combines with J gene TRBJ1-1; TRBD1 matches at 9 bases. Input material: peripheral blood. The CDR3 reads CASSDRGGPEAFF. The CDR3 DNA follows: TGTGCCAGTAGTGACAGGGGGGGCCCTGAAGCTTTCTTT. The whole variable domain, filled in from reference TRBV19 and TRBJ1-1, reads DGGITQSPKYLFRKEGQNVTLSCEQNLNHDAMYWYRQDPGQGLRLIYYSQIVNDFQKGDIAEGYSVSREKKESFPLTVTSAQKNPTAFYLCASSDRGGPEAFFGQGTRLTVV.